One sample yielded the 29 T cell receptor beta chains listed below, sequenced in a study of regulatory and conventional T cells in RAG deficiency. Blood CD4+ CD25-high CD127-low regulatory T cells supplied the genomic DNA template. Measured with immunoSEQ multiplex PCR; TCRdb has only the in-frame clones, and not every one. The sample holds roughly 20,000 clones, roughly 89% seen once. A further study also used this sample, focusing on regulatory T cells. From that second work: Amplification used 52 TRBV primers and 13 TRBJ primers.

Sequences were obtained from Tregs sorted from blood. These receptors all stem from a human donor in good health.

V gene TRBV19 combines with J gene TRBJ1-1; a weak D match, TRBD1 (5 bases). Germline V gives CDR1 LNHDA, CDR2 SQIVND (reference sequence). V lost 3 bases and J lost 0, with 8 bases in between. CDR3 length equals 14 residues. The CDR3: CASSMGVVNTEAFF. The CDR3 DNA follows: TGTGCCAGTAGTATGGGGGTGGTGAACACTGAAGCTTTCTTT.

The V and J genes are TRBV19 and TRBJ2-5; 13 bases fit TRBD2. Looked up from germline, CDR1 is LNHDA and CDR2 is SQIVND (reference sequence). The CDR3 runs 15 residues. J was trimmed by 3 bases and V by 3 bases; bases with no gene match: 1. CDR3 residues: CASSMGLAGKETQYF. The CDR3 region has the DNA TGTGCCAGTAGTATGGGACTAGCGGGGAAAGAGACCCAGTACTTC.

The V gene is TRBV9, the J gene TRBJ1-2, with TRBD1 matching over 11 bases. The length of the CDR3 is 15 residues. Trimming cost V 4 bases and J 4 bases; bases outside gene matches: 6. The germline CDR1 and CDR2 sequences are SGDLS and YYNGEE. The CDR3 loop is CASSPGDRGGYGYTF. Written as DNA, the CDR3 is TGTGCCAGCAGCCCCGGGGACAGGGGGGGCTATGGCTACACCTTC. Combining the CDR3 with reference TRBV9 and TRBJ1-2 gives the whole variable domain DSGVTQTPKHLITATGQRVTLRCSPRSGDLSVYWYQQSLDQGLQFLIQYYNGEERAKGNILERFSAQQFPDLHSELNLSSLELGDSALYFCASSPGDRGGYGYTFGSGTRLTVV.

V and J are TRBV5-4 and TRBJ2-3; the D gene is possibly TRBD1 (5 bases). There are 14 residues in the CDR3. The ends were cut back, 6 bases at V and 3 bases at J, with 14 bases in the middle. CDR1 and CDR2 (germline): SGHNT, YYREEE (reference sequence). For the CDR3, the DNA is TGTGCCAGCACCGTTGTACCAGGGACAGATACGCAGTATTTT. Translating gives CASTVVPGTDTQYF.

This chain links TRBV5-4 with TRBJ2-3; 14 positions match TRBD2. Germline CDR1 and CDR2: SGHNT and YYREEE (reference sequence). The V gene end was trimmed by 3 bases and the J gene end by 6 bases; junction bases not matched to a gene: 6. The length of the CDR3 is 16 residues. The CDR3 here is CASSSETSGGDDTQYF. In DNA form, the CDR3 reads TGTGCCAGCAGCTCGGAGACTAGCGGGGGGGACGATACGCAGTATTTT.

The chain employs TRBV6-1 and TRBJ1-1; possibly TRBD1 for D (6 bases). The CDR3 spans 15 residues. Trimming left V 5 bases short and J 1 base short, with 14 bases between. Germline V gene sequence: CDR1 MNHNS, CDR2 SASEGT. The CDR3 region has the DNA TGTGCCAGCAGTTTATTTCAGGGGCGGAACACTGAAGCTTTCTTT. Translating gives CASSLFQGRNTEAFF.

The chain has TRBV29-1 and TRBJ2-5; TRBD1 matches at 7 bases. Trimming removed 3 bases from V and 2 bases from J; junction bases left unmatched: 18. Germline CDR1 reads SQVTM; CDR2 reads ANQGSEA. This CDR3 has 18 amino acids. The CDR3 here is CSVDLTMFVGGLQETQYF. In nucleotides, the CDR3 is TGCAGCGTTGACCTTACCATGTTTGTAGGGGGCTTACAAGAGACCCAGTACTTC.

V usage is TRBV19 and J usage is TRBJ1-1; D ambiguous. CDR1 LNHDA and CDR2 SQIVND come from the germline V gene (reference sequence). The V and J ends lost 0 bases and 5 bases respectively, with 7 bases between them. The CDR3 extends over 13 amino acids. This CDR3 is CASSIERGTEAFF. The CDR3 nucleotides are TGTGCCAGTAGTATAGAGCGGGGAACTGAAGCTTTCTTT.

This chain links TRBV7-2 with TRBJ2-1, with 7 positions matching TRBD2. The CDR3 sequence is 14 residues long. V shed 1 base, J shed 5 bases, and the junction held 2 bases outside the gene matches. CDR1 is SGHTA, CDR2 FQGNSA, per germline. The CDR3 DNA is TGTGCCAGCAGCTTAGGACTAGCCGACAATGAGCAGTTCTTC. Protein sequence: CASSLGLADNEQFF. Looking up the rest from reference TRBV7-2 and TRBJ2-1 gives the full variable domain: GAGVSQSPSNKVTEKGKDVELRCDPISGHTALYWYRQSLGQGLEFLIYFQGNSAPDKSGLPSDRFSAERTGGSVSTLTIQRTQQEDSAVYLCASSLGLADNEQFFGPGTRLTVL.

The chain joins TRBV28 to TRBJ2-7; 11 bases line up with TRBD2. Trimming cost V 4 bases and J 2 bases; bases outside gene matches: 4. The CDR3 has 15 residues. CDR1 is MDHEN and CDR2 is SYDVKM in the germline V gene. The CDR3 sequence: CASSSIAGGAYEQYF. The CDR3 DNA reads TGTGCCAGCAGTTCCATAGCGGGAGGGGCCTACGAGCAGTACTTC.

As concerns this clone: Germline and junction disagree at one end, which may indicate a read error. V usage is TRBV11-1 and J usage is TRBJ2-3; 9 nucleotides align to TRBD2. The CDR3 has 15 amino acids. Germline V gene sequence: CDR1 SGHAT, CDR2 FQDESV (reference sequence). The chain's CDR3 is CASSLAGRWSDTQYF. In DNA form, the CDR3 reads TGTGCCAGCAGCCTAGCGGGGCGGTGGTCAGATACGCAGTATTTT.

CDR3 in amino acids: CASSVEAGPYEQYF. CDR3 nucleotides: TGTGCCAGCAGCGTAGAGGCGGGACCCTACGAGCAGTACTTC. This sequence joins TRBV9 and TRBJ2-7, with D perhaps matching TRBD2 (6 bases). V was pared by 0 bases and J by 2 bases, with 9 bases between. Looked up from germline, CDR1 is SGDLS and CDR2 is YYNGEE. The CDR3 runs to 14 residues.

The chain couples TRBV19 to TRBJ1-1; no reliable D call. Germline CDR1 LNHDA, CDR2 SQIVND (reference sequence). V lost 5 bases and J lost 1, with 11 bases in between. The CDR3 covers 14 residues. CDR3: CASSHNGGNTEAFF. CDR3 DNA: TGTGCCAGTAGTCATAACGGTGGGAACACTGAAGCTTTCTTT. The full variable domain, its missing parts supplied by reference TRBV19 and TRBJ1-1, is DGGITQSPKYLFRKEGQNVTLSCEQNLNHDAMYWYRQDPGQGLRLIYYSQIVNDFQKGDIAEGYSVSREKKESFPLTVTSAQKNPTAFYLCASSHNGGNTEAFFGQGTRLTVV.

V is TRBV6-6 and J is TRBJ1-2; the match to TRBD1 covers 9 bases. V was pared by 6 bases and J by 1 base, with 6 bases of the junction left unmatched. The germline gives CDR1 MNHNY, CDR2 SVGAGI (reference sequence). This CDR3 has 15 residues. CDR3 DNA: TGTGCCAGCAGACAGGACAGGGGTTTTAACTATGGCTACACCTTC. Protein sequence: CASRQDRGFNYGYTF.

In DNA form, the CDR3 reads TGTGCCAGCAGCTTAGGGGATAGAGCTTTCTTT. Its protein product is CASSLGDRAFF. V is TRBV7-9 and J is TRBJ1-1; no definite D call. The germline V gene encodes CDR1 SEHNR and CDR2 FQNEAQ (reference sequence). The CDR3 sequence is 11 residues long. Between the trimmed V and J ends, which lost 1 base and 10 bases, there was a span of 7 bases.

The rearrangement links TRBV6-6 to TRBJ2-7; D is unclear. The CDR3 extends over 16 amino acids. The germline gives CDR1 MNHNY, CDR2 SVGAGI (reference sequence). The V gene lost 6 bases and the J gene lost 7 bases, with 25 bases spanning the gap. CDR3 loop: CASRAPKGLDPGEQYF. CDR3 nucleotide sequence: TGTGCCAGCAGAGCCCCCAAAGGGCTCGACCCCGGGGAGCAGTACTTC.

CDR3 sequence reads: CAWRGPGYEQYF. The DNA of the CDR3 is TGTGCCTGGAGAGGACCGGGCTACGAGCAGTACTTC. The rearrangement uses TRBV30 and TRBJ2-7; no clear D gene. Germline CDR1 is GTSNPN and CDR2 is SVGIG (reference sequence). The ends were cut back, 3 bases at V and 3 bases at J, with 9 bases in the middle. The CDR3 runs 12 residues.

The chain combines TRBV27 with TRBJ1-1; perhaps TRBD1 as D (5 bases). CDR3 length: 14 amino acids. V was cut by 2 bases and J by 0 bases, with 7 bases left in between. The germline V gene encodes CDR1 MNHEY and CDR2 SMNVEV (reference sequence). The CDR3 reads CASSLGGLNTEAFF. CDR3 DNA sequence: TGTGCCAGCAGTTTAGGGGGACTGAACACTGAAGCTTTCTTT.

This clone has only a few counts. J is TRBJ1-5 and V is TRBV19; 10 nucleotides agree with TRBD1. The CDR3 covers 15 residues. Germline lookup yields CDR1 LNHDA and CDR2 SQIVND (reference sequence). V was clipped by 3 bases and J by 3 bases; unmatched bases: 2. This CDR3 is CASSMGTGDNQPQHF. CDR3 nucleotides: TGTGCCAGTAGTATGGGGACAGGGGACAATCAGCCCCAGCATTTT. Full variable domain (remainder filled in from reference TRBV19 and TRBJ1-5): DGGITQSPKYLFRKEGQNVTLSCEQNLNHDAMYWYRQDPGQGLRLIYYSQIVNDFQKGDIAEGYSVSREKKESFPLTVTSAQKNPTAFYLCASSMGTGDNQPQHFGDGTRLSIL.

The gene calls are TRBV11-3 and TRBJ2-3; D call uncertain. Germline V lookup: CDR1 SGHNT, CDR2 YENEEA. The CDR3 has 14 amino acids. Trimming shortened V by 2 bases and J by 0 bases, and 6 bases separated the two germline ends. The CDR3 region has the DNA TGTGCCAGCAGCTTACTAGGGAGCACAGATACGCAGTATTTT. Its protein is CASSLLGSTDTQYF. Together with reference TRBV11-3 and TRBJ2-3, the CDR3 gives the full variable domain: EAGVVQSPRYKIIEKKQPVAFWCNPISGHNTLYWYLQNLGQGPELLIRYENEEAVDDSQLPKDRFSAERLKGVDSTLKIQPAELGDSAVYLCASSLLGSTDTQYFGPGTRLTVL.

This clone appeared a few times. This chain joins TRBV7-9 and TRBJ2-7, with D unresolved. Germline assignment: CDR1 SEHNR and CDR2 FQNEAQ (reference sequence). The CDR3 consists of 11 residues. V gave up 5 bases and J gave up 3 bases, with 5 bases separating them. Here the CDR3 reads CASSRNYEQYF. CDR3 nucleotides: TGTGCCAGCAGCCGAAACTACGAGCAGTACTTC.

This clone was detected a few times. The sample holds other DNA sequences that translate to the same CDR3. The chain combines TRBV29-1 with TRBJ1-1; D unclear. Trimming took 4 bases from V and 1 from J, leaving 10 bases between them. CDR3 length: 13 amino acids. The germline CDR1 and CDR2 sequences are SQVTM and ANQGSEA. CDR3: CSVARAQNTEAFF. CDR3 bases: TGCAGCGTTGCGCGGGCTCAGAACACTGAAGCTTTCTTT. Complete variable domain (other parts from reference TRBV29-1 and TRBJ1-1): SAVISQKPSRDICQRGTSLTIQCQVDSQVTMMFWYRQQPGQSLTLIATANQGSEATYESGFVIDKFPISRPNLTFSTLTVSNMSPEDSSIYLCSVARAQNTEAFFGQGTRLTVV.

The genes are TRBV6-5 and TRBJ1-4; the D is unclear. The CDR3 is 11 amino acids. From germline, CDR1 is MNHEY and CDR2 SVGAGI. The V end lost 7 bases, the J end lost 8 bases, and 8 bases lay between the germline ends. For the CDR3, the DNA is TGTGCCAGCAAGGTCCGGGAAAAACTGTTTTTT. It encodes CASKVREKLFF.

This clone has only one observation. The chain recombines TRBV19 with TRBJ1-1; D is uncertain. V was trimmed by 1 base and J by 3 bases, leaving 6 bases between them. The V gene's germline CDR1 is LNHDA and CDR2 SQIVND (reference sequence). The CDR3 is 13 amino acids. CDR3 sequence (DNA): TGTGCCAGTAGTATAGTACGAGACACTGAAGCTTTCTTT. Amino acid sequence: CASSIVRDTEAFF.

This chain uses TRBV6-1 with TRBJ1-6; possibly TRBD1 for D (6 bases). The ends were cut back, 8 bases at V and 10 bases at J, with 21 bases in the middle. The V gene's germline CDR1 is MNHNS and CDR2 SASEGT. This CDR3 region has 15 residues. CDR3 in DNA: TGTGCCAGCCGGACCCAACAGGGAGTGGTGTCACCCCTCCACTTT. This gives the protein CASRTQQGVVSPLHF.

The chain's CDR3 is CASSSPGIRHYGYTF. The CDR3 DNA is TGTGCCAGCAGTTCTCCAGGGATCCGCCACTATGGCTACACCTTC. The gene calls are TRBV6-1 and TRBJ1-2; possible D gene TRBD1, 5 bases. V lost 5 bases and J 3 bases, leaving 16 bases between the germline ends. Germline V gene lookup returns CDR1 MNHNS and CDR2 SASEGT. This CDR3 is built from 15 residues.

The rearrangement uses TRBV9 and TRBJ1-2; perhaps TRBD1 as D (5 bases). V lost 0 bases to trimming and J lost 4 bases, with 13 bases between them. There are 15 residues in the CDR3. The V gene's germline CDR1 is SGDLS and CDR2 YYNGEE. Here the CDR3 reads CASSVVLGDGYGYTF. The CDR3 nucleotides read TGTGCCAGCAGCGTAGTGTTAGGGGACGGCTATGGCTACACCTTC. Full variable domain (outside the CDR3, taken from reference TRBV9 and TRBJ1-2): DSGVTQTPKHLITATGQRVTLRCSPRSGDLSVYWYQQSLDQGLQFLIQYYNGEERAKGNILERFSAQQFPDLHSELNLSSLELGDSALYFCASSVVLGDGYGYTFGSGTRLTVV.

The CDR3 loop is CASSVVSREDTQYF. In nucleotides, the CDR3 is TGTGCCAGCAGCGTAGTTTCCAGGGAAGATACGCAGTATTTT. The gene calls are TRBV9 and TRBJ2-3; maybe TRBD1 (5 bases). The CDR3 has 14 residues. Germline V gene lookup returns CDR1 SGDLS and CDR2 YYNGEE. The germline V and J ends were trimmed by 0 bases and 5 bases, with 10 bases remaining between them.

The chain uses TRBV5-1 and TRBJ2-5; possibly TRBD1 for D (5 bases). The CDR3 sequence is 14 residues long. V gave up 3 bases and J gave up 1 base, with 10 bases separating them. The germline gives CDR1 SGHRS, CDR2 YFSETQ. The CDR3 DNA follows: TGCGCCAGCAGCTCCAGGGTCGGCCAAGAGACCCAGTACTTC. This codes for CASSSRVGQETQYF.